Below, 21 T cell receptor beta chains from the same sample are listed, as sequenced in a study of shared clonotypes between healthy human individuals. Repertoires were generated with immunoSEQ multiplex PCR, while TCRdb's copy carries only in-frame clones and drops some. The sample shows around 2.1 million clones, around 95% of them seen only once. The sequencing sample was made of naive CD4+ T cells sorted from blood. Regarding subset: CD45RA+ positively selected. The source of these receptors is a man aged 18-30 years in good health.

The genes are TRBV5-4 and TRBJ2-7; D is undetermined. Germline CDR1 and CDR2: SGHNT and YYREEE (reference sequence). The CDR3 has 14 residues. Trimming took off 0 bases at V and 3 bases at J, with 10 bases between the two ends. The CDR3 here is CASSLDIGIYEQYF. The CDR3 coding sequence is TGTGCCAGCAGCTTGGACATTGGGATCTACGAGCAGTACTTC. Using reference TRBV5-4 and TRBJ2-7 for the parts outside the CDR3, the full variable domain is ETGVTQSPTHLIKTRGQQVTLRCSSQSGHNTVSWYQQALGQGPQFIFQYYREEENGRGNFPPRFSGLQFPNYSSELNVNALELDDSALYLCASSLDIGIYEQYFGPGTRLTVT.

V usage is TRBV5-8 and J usage is TRBJ2-2, with TRBD2 matching 8 bases. Germline CDR1 is SGHTS and CDR2 is YDEGEE. The CDR3 extends over 16 amino acids. The ends lost 1 base at V and 6 bases at J; junction bases unmatched: 8. The CDR3 nucleotides read TGTGCCAGCAGCTTGTCGGGAGGGCCCCGCCCCGGGGAGCTGTTTTTT. Translating it yields CASSLSGGPRPGELFF.

The DNA of the CDR3 is TGTGCCAGCAGTTTGTCAACTCTTCAGGGGGCGAGGTATGGCTACACCTTC. Protein sequence: CASSLSTLQGARYGYTF. The V gene is TRBV27, the J gene TRBJ1-2; TRBD1 matches at 8 bases. V gave up 3 bases and J gave up 5 bases; unmatched junction bases: 14. Looked up from germline, CDR1 is MNHEY and CDR2 is SMNVEV (reference sequence). This CDR3 region has 17 residues.

The chain joins TRBV28 to TRBJ1-4; D may be TRBD1 (5 bases). CDR1 is MDHEN and CDR2 is SYDVKM in the germline V gene. V dropped 3 bases and J dropped 8 bases, with 13 bases sitting between them. The CDR3 consists of 14 residues. The CDR3 is CASSFGGIGEKLFF. CDR3 bases: TGTGCCAGCAGTTTTGGGGGGATCGGAGAAAAACTGTTTTTT.

V and J are TRBV5-4 and TRBJ2-7; 7 nucleotides agree with TRBD1. Per germline, CDR1 SGHNT and CDR2 YYREEE (reference sequence). The CDR3 length is 15 residues. With V trimmed by 2 bases and J by 1 base, 6 bases remained unmatched. CDR3 coding DNA: TGTGCCAGCAGCTTTCCGGGACAGAGGTCCTACGAGCAGTACTTC. It encodes CASSFPGQRSYEQYF.

J is TRBJ1-6 and V is TRBV25-1; tentatively, D is TRBD1 (6 bases). The CDR3 length is 15 residues. CDR1 and CDR2 from the germline V gene are MGHDK and SYGVNS. Trimming removed 4 bases from V and 9 bases from J, with 16 bases in between. The CDR3: CASSALQGLGSPLHF. The CDR3 DNA is TGTGCCAGCAGTGCATTACAGGGTCTAGGTTCACCCCTCCACTTT.

This clone has only one observation. V usage is TRBV27 and J usage is TRBJ1-6, with D hard to call. The germline V gene has CDR1 MNHEY and CDR2 SMNVEV (reference sequence). The CDR3 spans 19 residues. V lost 0 bases to trimming and J lost 0 bases, with 15 bases between them. The CDR3 spells CASSLSSYRPSSYNSPLHF. CDR3 coding DNA: TGTGCCAGCAGTTTATCTTCCTATCGACCTAGCTCCTATAATTCACCCCTCCACTTT.

This chain connects TRBV2 to TRBJ1-1; D unresolved. Deletions cut 5 bases from V and 6 bases from J, with 10 bases between. CDR1 is SNHLY, CDR2 FYNNEI, per germline. This CDR3 is built from 12 residues. The CDR3 sequence: CASSLGSSEAFF. CDR3 DNA sequence: TGTGCCAGCAGTCTAGGGTCCTCTGAAGCTTTCTTT.

A word on this clone: The same CDR3 is also encoded by other DNA sequences in this sample. The rearrangement links TRBV7-2 to TRBJ2-1, with D perhaps matching TRBD2 (6 bases). V lost 1 base, J lost 6 bases, and 10 bases lay in between. This CDR3 is built from 14 residues. From germline, CDR1 is SGHTA and CDR2 FQGNSA. CDR3 residues: CASSLGLAANEQFF. In DNA, the CDR3 is TGTGCCAGCAGCTTAGGTTTAGCGGCCAATGAGCAGTTCTTC.

The chain joins TRBV11-3 to TRBJ2-5; 7 bases are shared with TRBD1. CDR3 size: 16 residues. The J segment lost 3 bases and the V segment lost 6 bases, leaving 13 bases of the junction unmatched. The germline V gene has CDR1 SGHNT and CDR2 YENEEA. This CDR3 is CASSTGTNRGEETQYF. The CDR3 DNA sequence: TGTGCCAGCAGTACCGGGACGAACAGGGGAGAAGAGACCCAGTACTTC.

The V gene is TRBV10-2, the J gene TRBJ1-6; 8 nucleotides align to TRBD1. The V gene end was trimmed by 1 base and the J gene end by 10 bases; junction bases not matched to a gene: 3. The germline gives CDR1 WSHSY, CDR2 SAAADI. CDR3 length: 14 residues. The CDR3, as DNA: TGCGCCAGCAGTGAGTTGGACAGGGTCTCACCCCTCCACTTT. Translated, it gives CASSELDRVSPLHF.

This clone showed up just once. The rearrangement uses TRBV25-1 and TRBJ1-4; D may be TRBD1 (5 bases). The CDR3 runs 15 residues. Germline values: CDR1 MGHDK, CDR2 SYGVNS. The V and J ends lost 1 base and 4 bases respectively, with 10 bases between them. The CDR3 DNA reads as TGTGCCAGCAGTGAATGGGGGAAGGTTAATGAAAAACTGTTTTTT. It specifies CASSEWGKVNEKLFF.

The rearrangement joins TRBV18 to TRBJ1-2; TRBD1 matches at 7 bases. Germline CDR1 is KGHSH and CDR2 is LQKENI. Trimming took 1 base from V and 4 from J; bases not matched to a gene: 12. The CDR3 is made up of 17 amino acids. CDR3 sequence (DNA): TGTGCCAGCTCACCACAGATCTCACAGGGGCCGATCTATGGCTACACCTTC. Its protein is CASSPQISQGPIYGYTF.

In regard to this clone: The sample has other DNA sequences that encode this CDR3 too. The chain carries TRBV7-2 and TRBJ2-7, with 11 bases fitting TRBD1. J gave up 2 bases and V 3 bases, and 3 bases lay outside the gene matches. Germline lookup yields CDR1 SGHTA and CDR2 FQGNSA. The CDR3 loop spans 15 amino acids. CDR3 nucleotide sequence: TGTGCCAGCAGCTTTTTGGGACAGGGGGCCTACGAGCAGTACTTC. Translating it yields CASSFLGQGAYEQYF.

The chain recombines TRBV5-1 with TRBJ2-7; 7 bases match TRBD1. CDR3 length: 18 amino acids. Germline CDR1 and CDR2: SGHRS and YFSETQ. The ends lost 4 bases at V and 3 bases at J; junction bases unmatched: 19. Here the CDR3 DNA reads TGCGCCAGCAGCATTGGTTGGGGATCCGGGACAGCTGACTACGAGCAGTACTTC. This encodes CASSIGWGSGTADYEQYF.

The chain recombines TRBV5-1 with TRBJ2-2, with D perhaps being TRBD1 or TRBD2 (5 bases each). Germline V gene sequence: CDR1 SGHRS, CDR2 YFSETQ. V was trimmed by 5 bases and J by 4 bases, leaving 15 bases between them. This CDR3 spans 15 amino acids. The CDR3 DNA is TGCGCCAGCAGATCTCGGGACGCCGTCACCGGGGAGCTGTTTTTT. It translates to CASRSRDAVTGELFF.

On this clone itself: The same CDR3 can be traced to other DNA sequences in this sample. The chain is built from TRBV20-1 and TRBJ2-7, with D hard to call. V dropped 5 bases and J dropped 4 bases, with 9 bases sitting between them. The CDR3 extends over 11 amino acids. Germline CDR1 is DFQATT and CDR2 is SNEGSKA (reference sequence). Here the CDR3 DNA reads TGCAGTGCTTCTGGAACTTACGAGCAGTACTTC. Encoded protein: CSASGTYEQYF.

V is TRBV6-1 and J is TRBJ2-7; no clear D. With 2 bases removed from V and 6 bases from J, the gap between germline ends came to 17 bases. The germline V gene has CDR1 MNHNS and CDR2 SASEGT. This CDR3 contains 15 residues. The DNA for the CDR3 is TGTGCCAGCAGTGAAACCGCAGCTCATTTTAGCGAGCAGTACTTC. Its translation: CASSETAAHFSEQYF.

This sequence joins TRBV5-1 and TRBJ2-7; no clear D. V was shortened by 4 bases and J by 3 bases, with 8 bases between the two germline ends. CDR3 size: 12 residues. The germline V gene has CDR1 SGHRS and CDR2 YFSETQ. The CDR3 sequence: CASSPDVYEQYF. CDR3 coding DNA: TGCGCCAGCAGCCCTGATGTCTACGAGCAGTACTTC.

The V gene is TRBV6-1, the J gene TRBJ1-6; TRBD1 agrees at 7 bases. V trimming: 7 bases; J trimming: 6 bases; junction bases outside the gene matches: 6. The CDR3 extends over 14 amino acids. Germline CDR1 MNHNS, CDR2 SASEGT. The CDR3 nucleotides read TGTGCCAGCATCCTAAAGGGGGCTAATTCACCCCTCCACTTT. It yields the protein CASILKGANSPLHF.

This chain links TRBV7-2 with TRBJ2-7; 9 bases agree with TRBD2. Looked up from germline, CDR1 is SGHTA and CDR2 is FQGNSA. The junction had 7 bases not matched to a gene; V was cut back by 2 bases and J by 5 bases. This CDR3 is 15 amino acids long. CDR3 in DNA: TGTGCCAGCAGCTTACGTTCACTAGCGGGTGACGAGCAGTACTTC. Translation gives CASSLRSLAGDEQYF.